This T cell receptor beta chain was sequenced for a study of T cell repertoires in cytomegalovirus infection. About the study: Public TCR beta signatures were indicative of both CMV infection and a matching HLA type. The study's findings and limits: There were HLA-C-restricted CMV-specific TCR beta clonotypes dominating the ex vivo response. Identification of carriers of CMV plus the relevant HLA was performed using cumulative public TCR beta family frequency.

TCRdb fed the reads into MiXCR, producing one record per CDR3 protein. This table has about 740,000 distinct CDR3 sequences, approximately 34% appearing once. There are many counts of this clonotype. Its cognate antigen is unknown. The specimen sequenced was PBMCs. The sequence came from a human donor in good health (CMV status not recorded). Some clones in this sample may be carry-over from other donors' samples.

CDR3: CASSYSTSGGETQYF. CDR3 nucleotide sequence: TGTGCCAGCAGTTACTCGACTAGCGGGGGAGAGACCCAGTACTTC. The genes are TRBV6-2 or TRBV6-3 and TRBJ2-5, with TRBD2 matching over 12 bases. V lost 0 bases and J lost 4; bases outside the gene matches: 0. In germline, CDR1 is MNHEY, CDR2 SVGEGT. The CDR3 loop spans 15 amino acids.